The 23 T cell receptor beta chains below all came from one sample that was sequenced in a study of blood T cell repertoires in COVID-19. The assay was immunoSEQ multiplex PCR, and TCRdb's table has in-frame clones only and misses some. The data contain 200,000 to 300,000 clones, roughly 80% of them singletons. Input material: PBMCs or T cells enriched from blood (not recorded which). The receptors derive from a middle-aged woman who had been exposed to COVID-19.

The chain is built from TRBV25-1 and TRBJ1-1; 9 bases agree with TRBD1. Germline V gene lookup returns CDR1 MGHDK and CDR2 SYGVNS. The junction had 5 bases not matched to a gene; V was cut back by 8 bases and J by 1 base. The CDR3 is 14 residues long. The CDR3 nucleotides are TGTGCCAGCCGTGGACAGGGGAGGAACACTGAAGCTTTCTTT. Its protein product is CASRGQGRNTEAFF.

J is TRBJ1-4 and V is TRBV12-3 or TRBV12-4; D gene ambiguous. The CDR3 has 12 residues. Trimming left V 7 bases short and J 8 bases short, with 11 bases between. In nucleotides, the CDR3 is TGTGCCAGCACCTCCTCGGGGGAAAAACTGTTTTTT. Its protein product is CASTSSGEKLFF.

As to this clone: One junction end does not reproduce the germline sequence, and a read error may be involved. The CDR3 nucleotides are TGTGCCAGCAGCCAAGTTCGGACCGCTAGACAGGCCTTC. Translated: CASSQVRTARQAF. The rearrangement uses TRBV3-1 (or the pseudogene TRBV3-2) and TRBJ1-2; D is possibly TRBD1 (6 bases). The CDR3 spans 13 residues. CDR1 is LGHDT, CDR2 YNNKEL, per germline (reference sequence).

The V gene is TRBV28, the J gene TRBJ1-2; the match to TRBD1 covers 9 bases. The CDR3 spans 17 residues. J gave up 4 bases and V 3 bases, and 12 bases lay outside the gene matches. Germline V gives CDR1 MDHEN, CDR2 SYDVKM. CDR3 region: CASSFPLPGQGGYGYTF. For the CDR3, the DNA is TGTGCCAGCAGTTTCCCGCTCCCGGGACAGGGTGGCTATGGCTACACCTTC.

This clone came up once. For the CDR3, the DNA is TGTGCCAGCAGTATACGGACAGGGGGACGGGAAAAACTGTTTTTT. It specifies CASSIRTGGREKLFF. V is TRBV25-1 and J is TRBJ1-4; 10 bases are shared with TRBD1. Germline V gene data show CDR1 as MGHDK and CDR2 as SYGVNS. This CDR3 region has 15 residues. With 5 bases clipped from V and 8 bases from J, the junction kept 8 bases outside the gene matches.

The J gene is TRBJ2-5, the V gene TRBV7-8; 9 nucleotides align to TRBD2. CDR1 and CDR2 from the germline V gene are SGHVS and FQNEAQ. The V gene end was trimmed by 0 bases and the J gene end by 6 bases; junction bases not matched to a gene: 14. The CDR3 runs 18 residues. CDR3: CASSLAGASGALAQTQYF. As DNA, the CDR3 is TGTGCCAGCAGCTTAGCGGGGGCTAGCGGGGCCCTCGCGCAGACCCAGTACTTC.

The chain couples TRBV20-1 to TRBJ2-5; a weak D match, TRBD2 (5 bases). The V gene lost 3 bases and the J gene lost 3 bases, with 5 bases spanning the gap. CDR1 and CDR2 from the germline V gene are DFQATT and SNEGSKA (reference sequence). This CDR3 has 11 amino acids. CDR3 in amino acids: CSASGEETQYF. CDR3 nucleotides: TGCAGTGCTAGCGGGGAAGAGACCCAGTACTTC.

The chain has TRBV28 and TRBJ1-6; D unresolved. This CDR3 contains 14 residues. The V and J ends lost 11 bases and 0 bases respectively, with 11 bases between them. Per germline, CDR1 MDHEN and CDR2 SYDVKM. CDR3 nucleotide sequence: TGTGCCGCCGGGAGATACTCCTATAATTCACCCCTCCACTTT. Protein product: CAAGRYSYNSPLHF. Full variable domain (missing parts from reference TRBV28 and TRBJ1-6): DVKVTQSSRYLVKRTGEKVFLECVQDMDHENMFWYRQDPGLGLRLIYFSYDVKMKEKGDIPEGYSVSREKKERFSLILESASTNQTSMYLCAAGRYSYNSPLHFGNGTRLTVT.

In this sample, this clone turned up once. The chain uses TRBV19 and TRBJ1-5, with a possible D match to TRBD1 (6 bases). With 4 bases removed from V and 5 bases from J, the gap between germline ends came to 21 bases. The CDR3 has 17 amino acids. Germline assignment: CDR1 LNHDA and CDR2 SQIVND (reference sequence). The CDR3 protein is CASSTRGRVVPDQPQHF. In DNA, the CDR3 is TGTGCCAGTAGTACCAGGGGTAGGGTGGTTCCCGATCAGCCCCAGCATTTT.

This chain connects TRBV5-1 to TRBJ2-3; perhaps TRBD1 as D (6 bases). V lost 0 bases and J 2 bases, leaving 16 bases between the germline ends. CDR1 is SGHRS, CDR2 YFSETQ, per germline. CDR3 length equals 17 residues. The CDR3 here is CASSLAGEGEFTDTQYF. Written as DNA, the CDR3 is TGCGCCAGCAGCTTGGCCGGTGAGGGGGAATTCACAGATACGCAGTATTTT.

This clone occurred once. The V gene is TRBV28, the J gene TRBJ2-7; the match to TRBD1 covers 8 bases. Germline CDR1 is MDHEN and CDR2 is SYDVKM. The CDR3 sequence is 16 residues long. The trim removed 5 bases at V and 2 bases at J, leaving 11 bases unmatched. The CDR3 spells CASSLLPGTGPYEQYF. The CDR3 DNA follows: TGTGCCAGCAGTCTTCTCCCCGGGACAGGCCCCTACGAGCAGTACTTC.

This rearrangement joins TRBV19 to TRBJ2-4, with D possibly being TRBD1 (6 bases). Germline CDR1 and CDR2: LNHDA and SQIVND (reference sequence). CDR3 length: 16 residues. V gave up 7 bases and J gave up 0 bases, with 16 bases separating them. The CDR3 sequence: CASTDRTVVAKNIQYF. DNA of the CDR3: TGTGCCAGTACCGACCGGACAGTGGTAGCCAAAAACATTCAGTACTTC.

J is TRBJ1-1 and V is TRBV19; 12 bases match TRBD1. Looked up from germline, CDR1 is LNHDA and CDR2 is SQIVND (reference sequence). The length of the CDR3 is 18 residues. J gave up 5 bases and V 6 bases, and 16 bases lay outside the gene matches. The CDR3 reads CASSSPGQGAIVRTEAFF. CDR3 bases: TGTGCCAGTAGCTCACCGGGACAGGGGGCGATTGTAAGGACTGAAGCTTTCTTT.

This clone was detected only once. The chain employs TRBV6-5 and TRBJ1-1; 7 positions match TRBD1. The CDR3 has 14 residues. Germline lookup yields CDR1 MNHEY and CDR2 SVGAGI. V shed 7 bases and J 3 bases; nucleotides not matched to a gene: 8. This CDR3 reads CASNMDRSDTEAFF. CDR3 DNA sequence: TGTGCCAGCAACATGGACAGGAGCGACACTGAAGCTTTCTTT.

The chain carries TRBV9 and TRBJ1-1; D gene uncertain. The CDR3 is 16 amino acids. CDR1 and CDR2 (germline): SGDLS, YYNGEE. Trimming cost V 0 bases and J 0 bases, with 12 bases left between them. DNA for the CDR3: TGTGCCAGCAGCGTAGGAGGGCAGGTTATGAACACTGAAGCTTTCTTT. Residues: CASSVGGQVMNTEAFF.

The V call is TRBV6-2 or TRBV6-3, the J call TRBJ1-6; D perhaps matches TRBD1 (6 bases). The CDR3 is 13 residues long. CDR1 MNHEY and CDR2 SVGEGT come from the germline V gene. The germline V and J ends were trimmed by 2 bases and 8 bases, with 7 bases remaining between them. DNA of the CDR3: TGTGCCAGCAGTTACGAGGGGGATTCACCCCTCCACTTT. Amino acids: CASSYEGDSPLHF.

The V call is TRBV6-5, the J call TRBJ2-7, with D tentatively TRBD2 (7 bases). The CDR3 consists of 14 residues. CDR1 is MNHEY and CDR2 is SVGAGI in the germline V gene. With 6 bases removed from V and 2 bases from J, the gap between germline ends came to 14 bases. CDR3 nucleotides: TGTGCCAGCAGGAGGGGGGAGGGGGCCTACGAGCAGTACTTC. This sequence encodes CASRRGEGAYEQYF.

The CDR3 nucleotides read TGTGCCAGCGGGGGACAAACAAACACTGAAGCTTTCTTT. Translating it yields CASGGQTNTEAFF. The chain carries TRBV2 and TRBJ1-1, with D perhaps TRBD1 (6 bases). CDR3 length equals 13 residues. Looked up from germline, CDR1 is SNHLY and CDR2 is FYNNEI. The V end was cut by 8 bases, the J end by 2 bases, with 12 bases between. Full variable domain (outside the CDR3, taken from reference TRBV2 and TRBJ1-1): EPEVTQTPSHQVTQMGQEVILRCVPISNHLYFYWYRQILGQKVEFLVSFYNNEISEKSEIFDDQFSVERPDGSNFTLKIRSTKLEDSAMYFCASGGQTNTEAFFGQGTRLTVV.

The J gene is TRBJ2-1, the V gene TRBV18; 9 bases align to TRBD2. V was pared by 3 bases and J by 9 bases, with 15 bases of the junction left unmatched. This CDR3 region has 17 residues. Per the germline V gene, CDR1 is KGHSH and CDR2 is LQKENI. CDR3 sequence reads: CASSPQQGVGGGGEQFF. In nucleotides, the CDR3 is TGTGCCAGCTCACCCCAACAGGGCGTCGGCGGGGGGGGTGAGCAGTTCTTC.

This clone was recorded at least ten times. This sample includes further DNA sequences coding for the same CDR3. The chain is built from TRBV12-3 or TRBV12-4 and TRBJ1-1; D gene unclear. V was shortened by 4 bases and J by 3 bases, with 6 bases between the two germline ends. The CDR3 is 12 amino acids. The CDR3 nucleotides read TGTGCCAGCAGTTATCGAGACACTGAAGCTTTCTTT. As protein: CASSYRDTEAFF.

The table lists this clone with a count of one. The CDR3 reads CASQAGVYYEQYF. Here the CDR3 DNA reads TGTGCCAGCCAAGCGGGGGTATACTACGAGCAGTACTTC. The chain combines TRBV2 with TRBJ2-7, with 8 nucleotides matching TRBD2. Germline CDR1 is SNHLY and CDR2 is FYNNEI. V was pared by 8 bases and J by 3 bases, with 6 bases of the junction left unmatched. This CDR3 comprises 13 residues.

The gene calls are TRBV5-1 and TRBJ1-1, with D perhaps TRBD1 (5 bases). The CDR3 runs to 15 residues. Germline V gives CDR1 SGHRS, CDR2 YFSETQ. V was pared by 4 bases and J by 3 bases, with 16 bases between. The CDR3 sequence is CASSLVGRAHTEAFF. The CDR3 DNA sequence: TGCGCCAGCAGCCTGGTGGGCAGGGCTCACACTGAAGCTTTCTTT.

V and J are TRBV30 and TRBJ1-2; D gene unclear. The CDR3 is 12 amino acids. CDR1 GTSNPN and CDR2 SVGIG come from the germline V gene (reference sequence). V was trimmed by 1 base and J by 4 bases, leaving 7 bases between them. CDR3 nucleotide sequence: TGTGCCTGGAGTGCCCCAGGCTATGGCTACACCTTC. It encodes CAWSAPGYGYTF.